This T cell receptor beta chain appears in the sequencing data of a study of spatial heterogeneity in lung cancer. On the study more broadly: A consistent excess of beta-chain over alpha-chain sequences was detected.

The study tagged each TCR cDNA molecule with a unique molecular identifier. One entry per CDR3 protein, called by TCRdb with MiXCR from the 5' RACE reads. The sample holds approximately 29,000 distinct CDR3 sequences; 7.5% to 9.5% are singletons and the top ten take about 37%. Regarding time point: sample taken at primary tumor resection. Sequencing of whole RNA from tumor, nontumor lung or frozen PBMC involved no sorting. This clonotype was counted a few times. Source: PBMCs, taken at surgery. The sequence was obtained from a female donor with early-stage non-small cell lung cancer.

Here the CDR3 DNA reads TGTGCCAGCAGTGAGAAGGGGCGGAAGGCCCTCTATGGCTACACCTTC. Protein product: CASSEKGRKALYGYTF. The chain uses TRBV25-1 and TRBJ1-2; maybe TRBD1 (5 bases). Per germline, CDR1 MGHDK and CDR2 SYGVNS. The CDR3 contains 16 residues. V lost 3 bases to trimming and J lost 4 bases, with 18 bases between them.